What follows describes a single TCR beta chain. The antigen it binds to is not known. It has no much larger one-base neighbor in the sample; base qualities were not kept. Sequences SGHVS (CDR1) and FQNEAQ (CDR2) are obtained from the germline V gene. The CDR3 sequence holds 16 residues, the cysteine and phenylalanine included. CDR3 DNA only is kept here, 48 bases in frame from base 1. Relative to germline, V is missing 3 bases and J is missing 0 bases, with 3 bases of the junction outside any gene match. TCRbeta CDR3 regions were amplified from genomic DNA by means of the immunoSEQ Assay, a bias-controlled multiplex PCR. As for how the authors treated the data: Nucleated cell counts per sample were estimated from amplification of reference gene primers within the assay. To quantify the absolute abundance of each unique TCRbeta CDR3 rearrangement, sequence reads were collapsed and filtered. Productive Simpson clonality was computed per sample as the square root of Simpson's diversity index over productive rearrangements. TCRdb stores this immuneACCESS table with in-frame sequences only. Part of the clones is absent; in the studies checked, under half of the shortfall reflects unresolved V genes, and no reason is known for the rest. V and J calls and clone size are copied from that table; D and trimming were computed from the DNA. This sample gives some 110,000 clones in total; 70% to 90% of them show up just once. The ten largest clones add up to approximately 1.5% of the sample.

This sample was taken from a study of blood T cell repertoires in COVID-19 (dated by TCRdb to the early 2020s). Regarding the study in general: Collaborator samples came from the United States, Italy and Spain and covered acute and convalescent phases of COVID-19. The prospective study material was composed of cDNA or gDNA derived from T cells, B-cell-depleted T cells, or PBMCs. Deeply sampled blood TCRbeta repertoires from subjects exposed to, actively infected with, or recovered from COVID-19 were included in the dataset. The repertoires were released in a freely available public database meant as a resource for research on the immune response to SARS-CoV-2. Samples were obtained from the ongoing ImmuneRACE study (first 160 participants) and from some 1,300 subjects provided by 6 global collaborators. Sample metadata almost always included a de-identified subject ID, COVID-19 status, age in years and sex. Where HLA class I and class II types were available, the types were taken from metadata supplied by the sample provider, not from assay-based typing. Study-wide findings and limitations: Clinical and demographic metadata were provided uncurated, with the amount varying by source and participant.

Whole blood was collected in K2EDTA tubes by collaborating institutions according to the institutions' own protocols. Collaborator samples were shipped for TCRbeta analysis as frozen whole blood, isolated PBMCs, or DNA extracted from either sample type. Rearrangement joined TRBV7-8 to TRBJ1-3; 9 central bases correspond to TRBD1. Sequencing was done on a sample of peripheral blood. The receptor comes from a man in his forties with acute or convalescent COVID-19. DNA sequence: TGTGCCAGCAGCTTCCCGGGACAGGGCTCTGGAAACACCATATATTTT. The translation is CASSFPGQGSGNTIYF.